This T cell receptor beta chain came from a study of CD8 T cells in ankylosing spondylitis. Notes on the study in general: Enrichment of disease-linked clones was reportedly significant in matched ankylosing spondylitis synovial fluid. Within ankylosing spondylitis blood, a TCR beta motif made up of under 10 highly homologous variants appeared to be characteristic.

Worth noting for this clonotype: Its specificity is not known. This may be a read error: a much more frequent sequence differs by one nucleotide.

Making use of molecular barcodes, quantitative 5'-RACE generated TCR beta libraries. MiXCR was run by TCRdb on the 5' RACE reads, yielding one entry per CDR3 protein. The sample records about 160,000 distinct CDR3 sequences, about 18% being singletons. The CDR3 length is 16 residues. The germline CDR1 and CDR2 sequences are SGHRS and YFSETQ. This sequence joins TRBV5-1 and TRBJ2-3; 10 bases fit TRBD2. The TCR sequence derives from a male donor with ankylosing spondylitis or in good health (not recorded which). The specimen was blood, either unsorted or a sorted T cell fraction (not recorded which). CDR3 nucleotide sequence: TGCGCCAGCAGCGGTAGCGGGAGGACCTCCACAGATACGCTGTATTTT. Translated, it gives CASSGSGRTSTDTLYF.